The T cell receptor (beta chain) described here comes from a study of shared clonotypes between healthy human individuals (dated by TCRdb to about 2020). For the wider study: A couple of women and three men aged 18 to 49 years were included in the cohort. For each donor, CD4 naive and CD4 memory were each given three plates, CD8 naive was given two plates, and CD8 memory was given one plate. To estimate repertoire size and how much clonotype sharing occurs between individuals, the study deeply sequenced the blood TCR repertoires of five or six healthy adults. Libraries were prepared and TCR repertoires were sequenced by different laboratories using diverse techniques, in order to increase sequencing depth and limit assay-specific biases. Each donor's leukapheresis produced roughly between about 0.8 and 10 billion PBMCs. Results and caveats for the whole study, not just this receptor: Larger estimated clonotype richness was generally found for naive subsets than for memory subsets. Sampling was restricted to blood, and TCR repertoires in tissue are likely to differ from TCR repertoires in blood. Even with the large sequencing depth, rarefaction of the sorted-subset datasets indicated that sequencing was incomplete. When a few donors were compared, the shared fraction of clonotypes was around 5% for naive CD4, around 3.6% for naive CD8, 2% to 2.5% for memory CD4, and approximately 0.4% for memory CD8. Clonotypes shared by all four sorted-subset donors showed higher generation probabilities than non-shared clonotypes. Pairwise subsampling led to the expectation that sequencing depth would affect the degree of clonotype sharing among donors. Because the study included a small number of donors, the genetic and exposure-history diversity represented was limited.

Using the deep immunoSEQ assay, multiplex PCR amplified TCR CDR3 regions from genomic DNA. Extracted genomic DNA from each cell subset was spread evenly across all wells of several immunoSEQ 96-well plates, with each plate serving as a replicate. For sorted subsets, 150 to 200 ng genomic DNA, equal to 30,000 or so T cell genomes, was loaded into each replicate PCR. The purified libraries were quantified using a Qubit 3.0 fluorometer, sized with a Bioanalyzer 2100, and then quantified again using the KAPA Library Quantification kit. Every immunoSEQ 96-well plate was sequenced on a dedicated single-read 150-cycle Illumina NextSeq 550 flow cell. In the paper's pipeline: Because the immunoSEQ output included only junctional sequences and no quality scores, the filtering could not be the same as the filtering used for full-length reads. Sequences were annotated with PyIR, a Python wrapper for IgBLAST v1.9, and V/J genes and CDR3 were assigned using IMGT germline references. Reads with weak V/J assignments (E-value above 1e-6), missing CDR3, stop codons, out-of-frame junctions, or ambiguous translated residues were removed. A V3J clonotype was defined by an identical inferred V gene, J gene, and CDR3 amino acid sequence. Percentage overlap between repertoires was calculated by dividing the number of shared unique clonotypes by the size of the smaller repertoire. Repertoire richness was assessed with RTK rarefaction, the Chao1 estimator, and Recon v2.1 estimates of unobserved clonotypes. For all TCRbeta clonotypes obtained by the gDNA method from a handful of donors, generation probabilities were computed with OLGA. TCRdb's version of the immuneACCESS table is confined to in-frame rearrangements and falls short of the full clone set. An unresolved V gene accounts for under half of the shortfall where checked; the remainder is of unknown origin. V and J calls and clone size are as listed in that table; D and trimming were resolved from the DNA. The sample profile shows roughly 660,000 clones; 90% of them were found once. Together, the top ten hold 34% of the sample.

Trimming takes 1 base from V and 6 bases from J, and the germline ends sit 7 bases apart. The CDR3 numbers 12 residues from cysteine through phenylalanine. Of the read, only the CDR3 DNA is kept; its 36 bases are in frame from base 1. CDR1 and CDR2 are drawn from the germline V gene: LGHNT, FRNRAP. Healthy HIV-negative adults with no recently reported acute infections or vaccinations were included as donors. All donors were Caucasian adults living in Nashville, Tennessee, USA. The CD8 memory samples were a combination of magnetically selected CD45RO+ cells and CCR7-negative CD45RA+ effector memory (TemRA) cells. After blood collection by leukapheresis, PBMCs were isolated using Ficoll-Histopaque density gradient centrifugation and then cryopreserved in the vapor phase of liquid nitrogen. Analytical flow cytometry was used to check the purity and quantity of every magnetically sorted T cell population. From each sorted fraction, genomic DNA was isolated and quantified by UV absorbance on a Nanodrop 2000c.

As to this clone: Which antigen it targets is not known. No base-level quality is on record; no much larger clone is a single base apart.

The specimen sequenced was memory CD8+ T cells from PBMCs. The meaning of the sample's cell subset or site label: CD45RO+ cells pooled with CCR7-negative TemRA cells. The rearranged segments are TRBV12-5 and TRBJ2-7, with the D gene not confidently named. The clonotype originates from a man in his late teens or twenties in good health. Some clones in this sample may be carry-over from other donors' samples. The CDR3 reads CASGLDRLEQYF. The DNA sequence reads TGTGCTAGTGGTTTGGACCGCCTCGAGCAGTACTTC.